A selection of T cell receptor beta chains follows, all from one sample in a study of CD8+ T cells in alopecia areata. Only in-frame clones appear in the TCRdb table, and some are missing; sequencing was by immunoSEQ multiplex PCR. The sample has approximately 200,000 clones, about three fifths seen once; the top ten hold approximately 3.4%. This specimen was CD4+ T cells sorted from blood, taken at week 4, from a patient treated with tofacitinib. The receptor source for this set is a human donor with alopecia areata. CDR3s include the opening cysteine and the closing phenylalanine or tryptophan. Fields, in order: CDR3 DNA, CDR3 protein, J gene, clone size, D gene, V gene. The D gene is left open where the match is weak. Only part of the rows carry a size: once, few, many, or a class if the clone is expanded.

CDR3 DNA: TGTGCCACTAGCGGGGGGCTGCCAGATACGCAGTATTTT
CDR3 protein: CATSGGLPDTQYF
J gene: TRBJ2-3
clone size: NA
D gene: TRBD2
V gene: TRBV7-2

CDR3 DNA: TGTGCCACCAGCAGAGATCAGATTAATTGGGACAGGGCGTACGAGCAGTACTTC
CDR3 protein: CATSRDQINWDRAYEQYF
J gene: TRBJ2-7
clone size: NA
D gene: TRBD1
V gene: TRBV15

CDR3 DNA: TGCGCCAGCCGGGACGGTCACTCTGGGGCCAACGTCCTGACTTTC
CDR3 protein: CASRDGHSGANVLTF
J gene: TRBJ2-6
clone size: NA
D gene: NA
V gene: TRBV5-1

CDR3 DNA: TGTGCCAGCAGCACAACAGGGACCACAGATACGCAGTATTTT
CDR3 protein: CASSTTGTTDTQYF
J gene: TRBJ2-3
clone size: few
D gene: NA
V gene: TRBV7-3

CDR3 DNA: TGTGCCAGCAGCTCTAGACTAGCGGGGGGGCGAGTGGAGACCCAGTACTTC
CDR3 protein: CASSSRLAGGRVETQYF
J gene: TRBJ2-5
clone size: once
D gene: TRBD2
V gene: TRBV7-2

CDR3 DNA: TGTGCCAGTAGTATGGTGAAGGGAAGTTCGGGCAATCAGCCCCAGCATTTT
CDR3 protein: CASSMVKGSSGNQPQHF
J gene: TRBJ1-5
clone size: NA
D gene: NA
V gene: TRBV19

CDR3 DNA: TGCGCCAGCAGCCTTGAGAGCTCTGGGGCCAACGTCCTGACTTTC
CDR3 protein: CASSLESSGANVLTF
J gene: TRBJ2-6
clone size: few
D gene: NA
V gene: TRBV5-1

CDR3 DNA: TGTGCCAGCAGTTACTCAGGGGTAGGCAATTCACCCCTCCACTTT
CDR3 protein: CASSYSGVGNSPLHF
J gene: TRBJ1-6
clone size: NA
D gene: NA
V gene: TRBV6-5

CDR3 DNA: TGTGCCAGCAGCCGGGCGGGGGAGGGTACCACTGAAGCTTTCTTT
CDR3 protein: CASSRAGEGTTEAFF
J gene: TRBJ1-1
clone size: NA
D gene: NA
V gene: TRBV5-4

CDR3 DNA: TGTGCCAGCAGGGACAGCTCCTACGAGCAGTACTTC
CDR3 protein: CASRDSSYEQYF
J gene: TRBJ2-7
clone size: NA
D gene: NA
V gene: TRBV2

CDR3 DNA: TGTGCCAGCAGCGTCTCCAGGGGCCCCAATCAGCCCCAGCATTTT
CDR3 protein: CASSVSRGPNQPQHF
J gene: TRBJ1-5
clone size: NA
D gene: NA
V gene: TRBV6-1

CDR3 DNA: TGTGCCATCAGTAGGACAGAGGGAGGCACAGATACGCAGTATTTT
CDR3 protein: CAISRTEGGTDTQYF
J gene: TRBJ2-3
clone size: NA
D gene: NA
V gene: TRBV10-3

CDR3 DNA: TGTGCCAGCAGTCCGGGGACAGGGTTTAGGGCCCAGTACTTC
CDR3 protein: CASSPGTGFRAQYF
J gene: TRBJ2-5
clone size: NA
D gene: TRBD1
V gene: TRBV27

CDR3 DNA: TGCGCCAGCAGCCGGGAGATTAGCTCTGGGGCCAACGTCCTGACTTTC
CDR3 protein: CASSREISSGANVLTF
J gene: TRBJ2-6
clone size: NA
D gene: NA
V gene: TRBV5-1

CDR3 DNA: TGTGCCAGCAGCTTAGGGTCAGGGGCCTACGAGCAGTACTTC
CDR3 protein: CASSLGSGAYEQYF
J gene: TRBJ2-7
clone size: NA
D gene: NA
V gene: TRBV7-6

CDR3 DNA: TGCAGCGTTGGGGGGGTTAGCAATCAGCCCCAGCATTTT
CDR3 protein: CSVGGVSNQPQHF
J gene: TRBJ1-5
clone size: NA
D gene: NA
V gene: TRBV29-1

CDR3 DNA: TGCAGAGCTCTGGGACAGGACAACACTGAAGCTTTCTTT
CDR3 protein: CRALGQDNTEAFF
J gene: TRBJ1-1
clone size: few
D gene: TRBD1
V gene: TRBV29-1

CDR3 DNA: TGTGCCAGCAGTTTCGGACAGGGGAGGTCCTACAATGAGCAGTTCTTC
CDR3 protein: CASSFGQGRSYNEQFF
J gene: TRBJ2-1
clone size: once
D gene: TRBD1
V gene: TRBV27

CDR3 DNA: TGTGCCAGCAGCAAGCGGGTCCCCTACGAGCAGTACTTC
CDR3 protein: CASSKRVPYEQYF
J gene: TRBJ2-7
clone size: NA
D gene: NA
V gene: TRBV14

CDR3 DNA: TGTGCCAGCAGTTTACCACAGGGGCGGGATGGCTACACCTTC
CDR3 protein: CASSLPQGRDGYTF
J gene: TRBJ1-2
clone size: NA
D gene: TRBD1
V gene: TRBV28

CDR3 DNA: TGCAGCGTTGTAGGGCCCTCCGTAGGAGAGACCCAGTACTTC
CDR3 protein: CSVVGPSVGETQYF
J gene: TRBJ2-5
clone size: NA
D gene: NA
V gene: TRBV29-1

CDR3 DNA: TGTGCCTGGAGCGAAAGGACAGACAATTCACCCCTCCACTTT
CDR3 protein: CAWSERTDNSPLHF
J gene: TRBJ1-6
clone size: NA
D gene: NA
V gene: TRBV30

CDR3 DNA: TGTGCCAGCAGCTTGACAGTTAGCTCCTACGAGCAGTACTTC
CDR3 protein: CASSLTVSSYEQYF
J gene: TRBJ2-7
clone size: few
D gene: NA
V gene: TRBV7-2

CDR3 DNA: TGTGCCTGGAGTTCGGGGAGGACTGAAGCTTTCTTT
CDR3 protein: CAWSSGRTEAFF
J gene: TRBJ1-1
clone size: NA
D gene: NA
V gene: TRBV30

CDR3 DNA: TGTGCCAGCAGTTTAGGGGTCACGATGAGCTCTGGGGCCAACGTCCTGACTTTC
CDR3 protein: CASSLGVTMSSGANVLTF
J gene: TRBJ2-6
clone size: NA
D gene: NA
V gene: TRBV27

CDR3 DNA: TGTGCCAGCAGCTCCGGAAACATTCAGTACTTC
CDR3 protein: CASSSGNIQYF
J gene: TRBJ2-4
clone size: NA
D gene: NA
V gene: TRBV7-9

CDR3 DNA: TGTGCCAGCAGCTTACTAGTACCCAATGAGCAGTTCTTC
CDR3 protein: CASSLLVPNEQFF
J gene: TRBJ2-1
clone size: NA
D gene: NA
V gene: TRBV7-2

CDR3 DNA: TGCAGCGTTGAAGATCCCCGGAGGGGCCACGAGCAGTACTTC
CDR3 protein: CSVEDPRRGHEQYF
J gene: TRBJ2-7
clone size: NA
D gene: NA
V gene: TRBV29-1

CDR3 DNA: TGCAGCGTTTGGCCGGGACAGAACATTCAGTACTTC
CDR3 protein: CSVWPGQNIQYF
J gene: TRBJ2-4
clone size: few
D gene: TRBD1
V gene: TRBV29-1

CDR3 DNA: TGTGCCTGGTCTCAAGGGATAGGCAATCAGCCCCAGCATTTT
CDR3 protein: CAWSQGIGNQPQHF
J gene: TRBJ1-5
clone size: NA
D gene: NA
V gene: TRBV30

CDR3 DNA: TGTGCCAGCAGTGAATACAGGCAAGAGACCCAGTACTTC
CDR3 protein: CASSEYRQETQYF
J gene: TRBJ2-5
clone size: NA
D gene: NA
V gene: TRBV2

CDR3 DNA: TGCAGCGCTCCGACAGGGGGCTCGGAGGAGCAGTACTTC
CDR3 protein: CSAPTGGSEEQYF
J gene: TRBJ2-7
clone size: NA
D gene: TRBD1
V gene: TRBV29-1

CDR3 DNA: TGTGCCCCCTGCCCGGGACAGGGCTGCAATTCACCCCTCCACTTT
CDR3 protein: CAPCPGQGCNSPLHF
J gene: TRBJ1-6
clone size: once
D gene: TRBD1
V gene: TRBV19

CDR3 DNA: TGTGCCAGCAGTCCCGGGGACTATGGCTACACCTTC
CDR3 protein: CASSPGDYGYTF
J gene: TRBJ1-2
clone size: few
D gene: NA
V gene: TRBV7-6

CDR3 DNA: TGTGCCAGCAGCCAAGAAGACCAAGAGGGAGGCTACACCTTC
CDR3 protein: CASSQEDQEGGYTF
J gene: TRBJ1-2
clone size: once
D gene: NA
V gene: TRBV4-2

CDR3 DNA: TGTGCCAGCACCCTTCCGGGGATTAGCAATCAGCCCCAGCATTTT
CDR3 protein: CASTLPGISNQPQHF
J gene: TRBJ1-5
clone size: once
D gene: NA
V gene: TRBV6-6

CDR3 DNA: TGTGCCAGCTCACTTCAGGGAACTAACTATGGCTACACCTTC
CDR3 protein: CASSLQGTNYGYTF
J gene: TRBJ1-2
clone size: NA
D gene: NA
V gene: TRBV18

CDR3 DNA: TGTGCCAGCCTTTGCGGGGGCCGGAATTCACCCCTCCACTTT
CDR3 protein: CASLCGGRNSPLHF
J gene: TRBJ1-6
clone size: NA
D gene: NA
V gene: TRBV6-9

CDR3 DNA: TGCAGCGTTGGGGGGGACCCCTTTTCCAATCAGCCCCAGCATTTT
CDR3 protein: CSVGGDPFSNQPQHF
J gene: TRBJ1-5
clone size: NA
D gene: NA
V gene: TRBV29-1

CDR3 DNA: TGTGCCAGCACCCCATCCGGGACAGGAAACAATGAGCAGTTCTTC
CDR3 protein: CASTPSGTGNNEQFF
J gene: TRBJ2-1
clone size: NA
D gene: TRBD1
V gene: TRBV7-9

CDR3 DNA: TGCAGCGCCCTTAAGAGAGCGGGTAGCTCCTACAATGAGCAGTTCTTC
CDR3 protein: CSALKRAGSSYNEQFF
J gene: TRBJ2-1
clone size: few
D gene: NA
V gene: TRBV29-1

CDR3 DNA: TGCAGCGCCTTACCAGCAACTAATGAAAAACTGTTTTTT
CDR3 protein: CSALPATNEKLFF
J gene: TRBJ1-4
clone size: NA
D gene: NA
V gene: TRBV29-1

CDR3 DNA: TGTGCCAGCAGCTCTGGGGGCGAGGGAAACATTCAGTACTTC
CDR3 protein: CASSSGGEGNIQYF
J gene: TRBJ2-4
clone size: NA
D gene: NA
V gene: TRBV28

CDR3 DNA: TGCAGCGTTGACGGCCCAGGGCCCCTGACCGCTTTCTTT
CDR3 protein: CSVDGPGPLTAFF
J gene: TRBJ1-1
clone size: NA
D gene: NA
V gene: TRBV29-1

CDR3 DNA: TGTGCCAGCAGCTGGGGGACAGGGGATACCGGCGAGCAGTACTTC
CDR3 protein: CASSWGTGDTGEQYF
J gene: TRBJ2-7
clone size: NA
D gene: TRBD1
V gene: TRBV5-6

CDR3 DNA: TGCGCCAGCAGCCTCAGAAGGGAACCCCCCACTGAAGCTTTCTTT
CDR3 protein: CASSLRREPPTEAFF
J gene: TRBJ1-1
clone size: NA
D gene: NA
V gene: TRBV5-1

CDR3 DNA: TGCAGCGTCCCCGCCCTCGGCAGGGCGGATGGCTACACCTTC
CDR3 protein: CSVPALGRADGYTF
J gene: TRBJ1-2
clone size: few
D gene: NA
V gene: TRBV29-1

CDR3 DNA: TGCAGCGTTGGGATGGGGGAGGTAGGGACTGAAGCTTTCTTT
CDR3 protein: CSVGMGEVGTEAFF
J gene: TRBJ1-1
clone size: NA
D gene: NA
V gene: TRBV29-1

CDR3 DNA: TGTGCCAGCAAGGACAGGGGAAACACCATATATTTT
CDR3 protein: CASKDRGNTIYF
J gene: TRBJ1-3
clone size: NA
D gene: TRBD1
V gene: TRBV2

CDR3 DNA: TGTGCCAGCAGCTTAGTACAGGATGATGGCTACACCTTC
CDR3 protein: CASSLVQDDGYTF
J gene: TRBJ1-2
clone size: NA
D gene: NA
V gene: TRBV7-2

CDR3 DNA: TGTGCCAGCAGCTTGGCAGATACGCAGTATTTT
CDR3 protein: CASSLADTQYF
J gene: TRBJ2-3
clone size: NA
D gene: NA
V gene: TRBV5-6

CDR3 DNA: TGCGCCAGCAGCCAACCGGGACAGACCTACGAGCAGTACTTC
CDR3 protein: CASSQPGQTYEQYF
J gene: TRBJ2-7
clone size: NA
D gene: TRBD1
V gene: TRBV4-1

CDR3 DNA: TGTGCCAGCAGCACCGGGACAGGGCCAAATTCACCCCTCCACTTT
CDR3 protein: CASSTGTGPNSPLHF
J gene: TRBJ1-6
clone size: few
D gene: TRBD1
V gene: TRBV6-5

CDR3 DNA: TGCAGCGTGACACAGGGGGCGGTCACTGAAGCTTTCTTT
CDR3 protein: CSVTQGAVTEAFF
J gene: TRBJ1-1
clone size: NA
D gene: TRBD1
V gene: TRBV29-1

CDR3 DNA: TGTGCCTGGAGTTCCGGGAGGTACACAGATACGCAGTATTTT
CDR3 protein: CAWSSGRYTDTQYF
J gene: TRBJ2-3
clone size: NA
D gene: TRBD2
V gene: TRBV30